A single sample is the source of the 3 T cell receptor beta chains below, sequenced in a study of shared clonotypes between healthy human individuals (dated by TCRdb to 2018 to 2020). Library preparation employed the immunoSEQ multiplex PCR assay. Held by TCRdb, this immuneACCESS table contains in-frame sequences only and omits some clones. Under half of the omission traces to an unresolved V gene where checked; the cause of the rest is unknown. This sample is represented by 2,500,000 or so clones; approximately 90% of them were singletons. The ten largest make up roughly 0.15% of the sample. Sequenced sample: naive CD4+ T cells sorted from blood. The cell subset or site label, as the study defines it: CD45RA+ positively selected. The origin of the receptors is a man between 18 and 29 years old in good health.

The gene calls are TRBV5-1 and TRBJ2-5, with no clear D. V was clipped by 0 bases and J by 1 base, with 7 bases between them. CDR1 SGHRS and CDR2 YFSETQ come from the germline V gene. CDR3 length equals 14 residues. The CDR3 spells CASSLGETQETQYF. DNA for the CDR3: TGCGCCAGCAGCTTGGGAGAGACCCAAGAGACCCAGTACTTC.

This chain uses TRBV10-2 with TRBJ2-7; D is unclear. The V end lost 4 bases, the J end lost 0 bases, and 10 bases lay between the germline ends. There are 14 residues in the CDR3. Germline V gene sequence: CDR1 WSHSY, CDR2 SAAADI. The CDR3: CASSGTHSSYEQYF. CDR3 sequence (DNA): TGCGCCAGCAGTGGAACGCATTCCTCCTACGAGCAGTACTTC.

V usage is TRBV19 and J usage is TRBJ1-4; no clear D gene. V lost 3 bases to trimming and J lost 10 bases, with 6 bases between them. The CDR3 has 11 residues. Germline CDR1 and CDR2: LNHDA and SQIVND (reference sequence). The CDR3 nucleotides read TGTGCCAGTAGTATGACGGCAAAACTGTTTTTT. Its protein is CASSMTAKLFF.